The rows below give T cell receptor beta chains drawn from one sample of a study of blood T cell repertoires in COVID-19. TCRdb's copy holds only in-frame clones and misses some; the assay was immunoSEQ multiplex PCR. The sample shows some 190,000 clones, approximately 85% of them seen only once. The sample comprised peripheral blood. Receptor source: an elderly man with COVID-19, enrolled during active disease. The CDR3 runs from the conserved cysteine through the conserved F or W. D genes are given only for firm matches. Rows give clone size only sometimes, using once, few, many, or a class for an expanded clone.

CDR3 protein	CDR3 DNA	J gene	D gene	clone size	V gene
CASSIESRYRGQNQPQHF	TGTGCCAGTAGTATAGAAAGCCGGTACAGGGGACAAAATCAGCCCCAGCATTTT	TRBJ1-5	TRBD1	.	TRBV19
CASSGTRGDTQYF	TGTGCCAGTAGCGGTACCCGAGGGGATACGCAGTATTTT	TRBJ2-3	.	.	TRBV19
CASSPTTGSYNEQFF	TGTGCCAGCTCACCGACGACAGGGAGCTACAATGAGCAGTTCTTC	TRBJ2-1	TRBD1	.	TRBV18
CASSLSGGDYGYTF	TGCGCCAGCAGCTTGTCAGGGGGCGACTATGGCTACACCTTC	TRBJ1-2	TRBD1	.	TRBV5-1
CASSPVGGRRGAF	TGTGCCAGCAGCCCCGTGGGGGGGCGCCGAGGTGCCTTC	TRBJ1-2	.	.	TRBV6-5
CAITERGLEKQYF	TGTGCCATCACAGAGCGGGGGTTAGAGAAGCAGTACTTC	TRBJ2-7	TRBD2	.	TRBV10-3
CASSPNTVLSGNTIYF	TGTGCCAGCAGTCCAAATACAGTCCTCTCTGGAAACACCATATATTTT	TRBJ1-3	.	.	TRBV27
CASSFSGGETQYF	TGTGCCAGCAGTTTTAGCGGGGGGGAGACCCAGTACTTC	TRBJ2-5	TRBD2	.	TRBV6-6
CASSVTGTGVHEQYF	TGTGCCAGCAGCGTCACCGGGACAGGGGTCCACGAGCAGTACTTC	TRBJ2-7	TRBD1	.	TRBV7-2
CASSPPDRVSYGYTF	TGTGCCAGCAGCCCTCCGGACAGGGTTTCCTATGGCTACACCTTC	TRBJ1-2	TRBD1	.	TRBV3-1/TRBV3-2
CASSADSYEQYF	TGTGCCAGCTCGGCGGACTCCTACGAGCAGTACTTC	TRBJ2-7	.	few	TRBV18
CASSFGGYNEQFF	TGTGCCAGCTCCTTCGGAGGGTACAATGAGCAGTTCTTC	TRBJ2-1	.	.	TRBV18
CASSPPGDRVNTEAFF	TGTGCCAGCAGCCCTCCAGGAGACAGGGTTAACACTGAAGCTTTCTTT	TRBJ1-1	TRBD1	.	TRBV14
CASSSGQLNQPQHF	TGTGCCAGCAGTTCTGGACAGCTCAATCAGCCCCAGCATTTT	TRBJ1-5	.	once	TRBV6-6
CATSRDRGFGEAFF	TGTGCCACCAGCCGGGACAGGGGATTCGGTGAAGCTTTCTTT	TRBJ1-1	TRBD1	few	TRBV15
CASSERTSGTGTDTQYF	TGCGCCAGCAGCGAGAGGACTAGCGGGACTGGCACAGATACGCAGTATTTT	TRBJ2-3	TRBD2	once	TRBV5-1
CASSLGTSGGSGTGELFF	TGTGCCAGCAGTCTTGGGACTAGCGGGGGATCGGGGACCGGGGAGCTGTTTTTT	TRBJ2-2	TRBD2	.	TRBV27
CASSLATGPARATNEKLFF	TGTGCCAGCAGCTTAGCTACAGGACCCGCTCGAGCTACTAATGAAAAACTGTTTTTT	TRBJ1-4	.	once	TRBV11-2
CASSFSGQGINEQYF	TGCGCCAGCAGCTTTTCGGGACAGGGTATTAACGAGCAGTACTTC	TRBJ2-7	TRBD1	.	TRBV5-1
CASSSQASTDTQYF	TGTGCCAGCAGTTCGCAGGCGAGCACAGATACGCAGTATTTT	TRBJ2-3	.	.	TRBV6-5
CATSRPDSPRPQHF	TGTGCCACCAGCAGACCAGACTCGCCGAGGCCCCAGCATTTT	TRBJ1-5	.	.	TRBV15
CASSPLRVYGYTF	TGTGCCAGCAGCCCCCTGAGGGTCTATGGCTACACCTTC	TRBJ1-2	.	.	TRBV14
CASSFTVSDTQYF	TGTGCCAGCAGCTTTACTGTTTCAGATACGCAGTATTTT	TRBJ2-3	.	.	TRBV11-2
CASSLDPGWTGNTIYF	TGTGCCAGCAGCTTAGATCCAGGGTGGACTGGAAACACCATATATTTT	TRBJ1-3	.	.	TRBV11-2
CASSPPGREQYF	TGTGCCAGCAGCCCCCCAGGTCGCGAGCAGTACTTC	TRBJ2-7	.	.	TRBV7-2
CASSPGGSHTQYF	TGTGCCAGCAGCCCAGGTGGCAGTCATACGCAGTATTTT	TRBJ2-3	.	.	TRBV11-2
CASSLEWTSGGAEFF	TGTGCCAGCAGCTTAGAATGGACTAGCGGGGGGGCCGAGTTCTTC	TRBJ2-1	TRBD2	.	TRBV11-2
CASSQERERGKTGGFLGGYTF	TGTGCCAGCAGCCAAGAAAGGGAGAGGGGCAAGACAGGGGGCTTTCTCGGTGGCTACACCTTC	TRBJ1-2	TRBD1	.	TRBV3-1/TRBV3-2
CASSVLPTDSTNYGYTF	TGTGCCAGCAGCGTTCTCCCGACAGACTCTACTAACTATGGCTACACCTTC	TRBJ1-2	.	few	TRBV9
CASSRDRSLYGYTF	TGTGCCAGCAGCCGGGACAGGAGTCTCTATGGCTACACCTTC	TRBJ1-2	TRBD1	.	TRBV6-5
CASSLEQGTEAFF	TGTGCCAGCAGCTTAGAACAGGGAACTGAAGCTTTCTTT	TRBJ1-1	.	.	TRBV7-7
CASSAIQGPYEQYF	TGTGCCAGCTCAGCGATTCAGGGTCCCTACGAGCAGTACTTC	TRBJ2-7	.	.	TRBV18
CSAEDNSGANVLTF	TGCAGCGCAGAAGACAACTCTGGGGCCAACGTCCTGACTTTC	TRBJ2-6	.	.	TRBV29-1
CASSSSNTGELFF	TGTGCCAGCAGCTCGAGTAACACCGGGGAGCTGTTTTTT	TRBJ2-2	.	.	TRBV7-6
CASRAERTGELFF	TGTGCCAGCAGGGCCGAGAGGACCGGGGAGCTGTTTTTT	TRBJ2-2	.	.	TRBV6-6
CATSDAGTVGTDTQYF	TGTGCCACCAGTGATGCGGGGACAGTAGGCACAGATACGCAGTATTTT	TRBJ2-3	.	.	TRBV24-1
CASSRDSLYGYTF	TGCGCCAGCAGCCGGGACAGTCTCTATGGCTACACCTTC	TRBJ1-2	TRBD1	.	TRBV5-1
CASSFEASNQPQHF	TGTGCCAGCAGCTTTGAAGCTAGCAATCAGCCCCAGCATTTT	TRBJ1-5	.	.	TRBV7-8
CASSEGAGNTEAFF	TGCGCCAGCAGCGAAGGCGCGGGGAACACTGAAGCTTTCTTT	TRBJ1-1	.	.	TRBV5-1
CASSYGGEETQYF	TGTGCCAGCAGTTATGGGGGGGAAGAGACCCAGTACTTC	TRBJ2-5	TRBD2	.	TRBV6-2/TRBV6-3
CASSERQGSGGDNTGELFF	TGTGCCAGCAGTGAACGTCAGGGAAGCGGGGGGGATAACACCGGGGAGCTGTTTTTT	TRBJ2-2	TRBD2	.	TRBV2
CASSRTRGTGSYNSPLHF	TGTGCCAGCAGCCGGACACGAGGTACAGGCTCCTATAATTCACCCCTCCACTTT	TRBJ1-6	.	.	TRBV5-5
CASSFVAGSPLHF	TGTGCCAGCAGTTTTGTCGCGGGTTCACCCCTCCACTTT	TRBJ1-6	.	.	TRBV12-3/TRBV12-4
CASSEIGTNEKLFF	TGTGCCAGTAGTGAAATTGGCACTAATGAAAAACTGTTTTTT	TRBJ1-4	.	once	TRBV19
CASIRDRLSYEQYF	TGTGCCAGCATTAGGGACAGACTCTCCTACGAGCAGTACTTC	TRBJ2-7	TRBD1	.	TRBV6-5
CAARGLYGYTF	TGTGCCGCCCGGGGTCTCTATGGCTACACCTTC	TRBJ1-2	.	.	TRBV6-5
CASSVETGKNTEAFF	TGTGCCAGCAGCGTAGAAACAGGGAAGAACACTGAAGCTTTCTTT	TRBJ1-1	.	.	TRBV9
CASSFGAGAGANVLTF	TGTGCCAGCAGCTTCGGGGCAGGGGCTGGGGCCAACGTCCTGACTTTC	TRBJ2-6	.	.	TRBV5-4
CASSHGGWSSYEQYF	TGTGCCAGCAGCCACGGGGGGTGGAGCTCCTACGAGCAGTACTTC	TRBJ2-7	TRBD2	.	TRBV11-2
CASSLTIGQGVNEQYF	TGTGCCAGCTCACTCACCATAGGACAGGGGGTAAACGAGCAGTACTTC	TRBJ2-7	TRBD1	.	TRBV18
CASSPLAHNEQFF	TGTGCCAGCTCGCCTTTAGCCCACAATGAGCAGTTCTTC	TRBJ2-1	.	once	TRBV18
CSARGFDEQYF	TGCAGTGCCCGGGGGTTCGACGAGCAGTACTTC	TRBJ2-7	.	.	TRBV20-1